What follows is one T cell receptor (beta chain) and its context. This sample was taken from a study of blood T cell repertoires in COVID-19. Clones were sequenced by immunoSEQ multiplex PCR, and TCRdb holds only the in-frame ones, with some missing. The data contain 250,000 or so clones, more than 70% of them singletons. V dropped 5 bases and J dropped 7; count of bases not matched to a gene: 5. This CDR3 has 15 residues. Germline lookup yields CDR1 LNHDA and CDR2 SQIVND (reference sequence). This clonotype was obtained from a woman in her twenties or thirties with COVID-19, enrolled during active disease. The rearrangement links TRBV19 to TRBJ2-2; 12 nucleotides agree with TRBD1. The sequenced sample consisted of peripheral blood. In DNA, the CDR3 is TGTGCCAGTAGTCCCGGGACAGGGGGCTTCGGGGAGCTGTTTTTT. Translated, it gives CASSPGTGGFGELFF.